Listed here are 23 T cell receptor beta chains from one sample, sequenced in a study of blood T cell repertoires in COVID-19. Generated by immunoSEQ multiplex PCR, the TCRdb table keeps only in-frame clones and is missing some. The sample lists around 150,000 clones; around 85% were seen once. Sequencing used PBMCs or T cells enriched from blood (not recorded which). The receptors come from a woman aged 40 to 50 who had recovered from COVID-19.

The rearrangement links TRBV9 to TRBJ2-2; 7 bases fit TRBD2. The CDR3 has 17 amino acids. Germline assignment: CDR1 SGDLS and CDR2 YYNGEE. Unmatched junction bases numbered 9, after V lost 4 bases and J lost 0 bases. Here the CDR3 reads CASSLHWAGANTGELFF. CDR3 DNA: TGTGCCAGCAGCCTTCACTGGGCGGGAGCGAACACCGGGGAGCTGTTTTTT.

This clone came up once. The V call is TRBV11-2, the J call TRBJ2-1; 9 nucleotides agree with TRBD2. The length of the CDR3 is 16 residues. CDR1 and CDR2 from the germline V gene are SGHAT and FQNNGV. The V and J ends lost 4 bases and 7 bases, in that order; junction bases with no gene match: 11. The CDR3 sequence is CASSSAGTSPLNEQFF. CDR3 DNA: TGTGCCAGCAGCTCCGCCGGGACTAGCCCCTTAAATGAGCAGTTCTTC.

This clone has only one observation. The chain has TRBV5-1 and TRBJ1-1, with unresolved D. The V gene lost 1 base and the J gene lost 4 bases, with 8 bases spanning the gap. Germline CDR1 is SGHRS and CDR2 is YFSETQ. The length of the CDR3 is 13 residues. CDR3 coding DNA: TGCGCCAGCAGCTTGCAACACCTCACTGAAGCTTTCTTT. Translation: CASSLQHLTEAFF.

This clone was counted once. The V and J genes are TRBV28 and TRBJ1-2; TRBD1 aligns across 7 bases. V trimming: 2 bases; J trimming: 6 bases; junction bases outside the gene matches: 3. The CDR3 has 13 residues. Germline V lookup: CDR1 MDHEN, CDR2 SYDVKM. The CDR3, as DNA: TGTGCCAGCAGTTTAGGGACAGTCGATGGCTACACCTTC. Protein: CASSLGTVDGYTF.

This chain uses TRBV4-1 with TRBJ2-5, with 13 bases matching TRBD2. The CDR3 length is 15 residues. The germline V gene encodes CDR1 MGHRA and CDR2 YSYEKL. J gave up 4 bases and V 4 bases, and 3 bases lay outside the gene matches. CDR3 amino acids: CASSRGTSGIETQYF. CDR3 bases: TGCGCCAGCAGCCGGGGGACTAGCGGGATAGAGACCCAGTACTTC.

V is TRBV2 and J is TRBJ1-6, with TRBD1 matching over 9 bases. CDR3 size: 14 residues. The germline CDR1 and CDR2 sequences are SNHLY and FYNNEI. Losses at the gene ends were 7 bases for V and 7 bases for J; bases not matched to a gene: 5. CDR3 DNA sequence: TGTGCCAGCACCGGGACAGGGACAAATTCACCCCTCCACTTT. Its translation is CASTGTGTNSPLHF.

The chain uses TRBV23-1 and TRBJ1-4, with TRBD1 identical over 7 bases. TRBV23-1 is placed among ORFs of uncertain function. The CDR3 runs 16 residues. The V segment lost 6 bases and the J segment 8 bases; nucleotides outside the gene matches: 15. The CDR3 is CASRSTGTVLEEKLFF. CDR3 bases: TGCGCCAGCAGATCTACCGGGACAGTGCTAGAGGAAAAACTGTTTTTT.

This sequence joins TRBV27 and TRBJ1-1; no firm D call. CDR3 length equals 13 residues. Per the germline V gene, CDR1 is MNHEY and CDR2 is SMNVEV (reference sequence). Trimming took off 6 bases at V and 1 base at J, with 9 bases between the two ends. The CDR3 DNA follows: TGTGCCAGCAGCTGGGCGGGGAACACTGAAGCTTTCTTT. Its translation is CASSWAGNTEAFF.

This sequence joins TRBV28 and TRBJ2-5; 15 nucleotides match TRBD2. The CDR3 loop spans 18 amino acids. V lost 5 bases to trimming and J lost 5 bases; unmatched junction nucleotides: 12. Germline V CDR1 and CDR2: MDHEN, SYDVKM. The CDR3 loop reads CASSPWTSGGAGVETQYF. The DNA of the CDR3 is TGTGCCAGCAGTCCCTGGACTAGCGGGGGGGCAGGAGTGGAGACCCAGTACTTC. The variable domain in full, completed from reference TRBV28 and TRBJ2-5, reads DVKVTQSSRYLVKRTGEKVFLECVQDMDHENMFWYRQDPGLGLRLIYFSYDVKMKEKGDIPEGYSVSREKKERFSLILESASTNQTSMYLCASSPWTSGGAGVETQYFGPGTRLLVL.

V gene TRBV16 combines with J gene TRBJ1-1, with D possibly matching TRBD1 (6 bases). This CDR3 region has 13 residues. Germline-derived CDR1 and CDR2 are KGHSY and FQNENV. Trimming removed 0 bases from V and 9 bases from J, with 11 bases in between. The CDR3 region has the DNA TGTGCCAGCAGCCAATCGATAGACAGGAAAGCTTTCTTT. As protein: CASSQSIDRKAFF.

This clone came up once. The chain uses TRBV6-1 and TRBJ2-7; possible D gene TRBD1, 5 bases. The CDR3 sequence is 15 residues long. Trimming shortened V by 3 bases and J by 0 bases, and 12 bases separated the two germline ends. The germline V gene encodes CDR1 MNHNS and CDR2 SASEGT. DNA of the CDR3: TGTGCCAGCAGTGACCTGGGGCAGAGCTCCTACGAGCAGTACTTC. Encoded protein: CASSDLGQSSYEQYF.

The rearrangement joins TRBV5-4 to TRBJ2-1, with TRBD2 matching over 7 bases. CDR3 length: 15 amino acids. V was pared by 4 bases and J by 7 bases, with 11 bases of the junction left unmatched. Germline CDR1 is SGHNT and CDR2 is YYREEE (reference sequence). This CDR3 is CASSKRAGRENEQFF. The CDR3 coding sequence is TGTGCCAGCAGCAAAAGAGCGGGGCGGGAGAATGAGCAGTTCTTC.

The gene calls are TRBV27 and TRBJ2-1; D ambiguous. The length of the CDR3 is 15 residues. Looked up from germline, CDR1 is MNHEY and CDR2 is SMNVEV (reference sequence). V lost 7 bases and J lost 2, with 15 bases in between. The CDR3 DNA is TGTGCCAGCAACATAAGTCGTAGCACCTACAATGAGCAGTTCTTC. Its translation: CASNISRSTYNEQFF.

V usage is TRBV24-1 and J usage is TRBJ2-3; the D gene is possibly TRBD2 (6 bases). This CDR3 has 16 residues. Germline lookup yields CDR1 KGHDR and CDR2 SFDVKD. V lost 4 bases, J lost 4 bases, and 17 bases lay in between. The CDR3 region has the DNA TGTGCCACCAGTGACGGCGGGACTTTGGCAGCAGATACGCAGTATTTT. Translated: CATSDGGTLAADTQYF.

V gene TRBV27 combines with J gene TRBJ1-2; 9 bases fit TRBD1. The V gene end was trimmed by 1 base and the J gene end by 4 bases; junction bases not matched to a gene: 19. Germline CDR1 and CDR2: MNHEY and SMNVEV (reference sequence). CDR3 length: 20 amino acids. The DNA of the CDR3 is TGTGCCAGCAGTTTATTCGCCCCAGGGACAGGGCCGGCGGTAGGCTATGGCTACACCTTC. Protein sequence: CASSLFAPGTGPAVGYGYTF.

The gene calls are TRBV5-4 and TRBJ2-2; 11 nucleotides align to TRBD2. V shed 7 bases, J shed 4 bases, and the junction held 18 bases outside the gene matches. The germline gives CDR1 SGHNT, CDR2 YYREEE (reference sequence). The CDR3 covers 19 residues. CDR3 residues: CASAGFSPGTSGGTGELFF. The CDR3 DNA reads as TGTGCCAGCGCAGGCTTTAGTCCCGGGACTAGCGGCGGCACCGGGGAGCTGTTTTTT.

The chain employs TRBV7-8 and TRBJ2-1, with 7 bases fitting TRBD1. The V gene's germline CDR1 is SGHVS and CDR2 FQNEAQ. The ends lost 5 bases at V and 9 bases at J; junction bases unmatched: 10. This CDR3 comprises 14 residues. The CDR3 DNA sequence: TGTGCCAGCAGCCGGCGCGGACAGGAGGCTGAGCAGTTCTTC. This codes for CASSRRGQEAEQFF.

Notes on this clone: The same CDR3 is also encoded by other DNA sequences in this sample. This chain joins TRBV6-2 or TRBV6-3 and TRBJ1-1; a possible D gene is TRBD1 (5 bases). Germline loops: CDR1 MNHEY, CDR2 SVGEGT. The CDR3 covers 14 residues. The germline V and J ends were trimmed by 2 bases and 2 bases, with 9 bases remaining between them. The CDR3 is CASSYRGPNTEAFF. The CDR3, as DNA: TGTGCCAGCAGTTACAGGGGTCCCAACACTGAAGCTTTCTTT.

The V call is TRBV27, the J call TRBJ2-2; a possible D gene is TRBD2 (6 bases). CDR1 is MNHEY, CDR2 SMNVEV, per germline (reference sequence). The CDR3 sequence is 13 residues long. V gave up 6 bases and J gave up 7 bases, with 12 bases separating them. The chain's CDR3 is CASRLSGVGELFF. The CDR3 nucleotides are TGTGCCAGCAGGCTCTCGGGGGTCGGGGAGCTGTTTTTT.

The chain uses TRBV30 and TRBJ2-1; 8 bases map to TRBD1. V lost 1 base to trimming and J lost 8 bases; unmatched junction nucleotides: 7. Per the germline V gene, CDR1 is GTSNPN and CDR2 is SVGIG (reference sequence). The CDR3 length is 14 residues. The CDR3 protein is CAWSADRVLDEQFF. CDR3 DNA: TGTGCCTGGAGTGCGGACAGGGTTTTGGATGAGCAGTTCTTC.

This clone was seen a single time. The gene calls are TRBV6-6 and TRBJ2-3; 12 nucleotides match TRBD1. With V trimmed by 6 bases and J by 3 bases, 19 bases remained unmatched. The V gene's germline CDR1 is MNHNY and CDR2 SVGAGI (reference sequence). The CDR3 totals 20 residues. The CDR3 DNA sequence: TGTGCCAGCAGCCACGATTCGGGACAGGGGGCTGGGATGGGGACAGATACGCAGTATTTT. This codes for CASSHDSGQGAGMGTDTQYF.

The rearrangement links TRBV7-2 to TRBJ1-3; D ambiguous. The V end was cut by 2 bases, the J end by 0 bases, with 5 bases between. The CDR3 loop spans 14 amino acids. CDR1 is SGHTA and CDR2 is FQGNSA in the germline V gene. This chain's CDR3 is CASSLFGSGNTIYF. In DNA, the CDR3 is TGTGCCAGCAGCTTATTCGGCTCTGGAAACACCATATATTTT.

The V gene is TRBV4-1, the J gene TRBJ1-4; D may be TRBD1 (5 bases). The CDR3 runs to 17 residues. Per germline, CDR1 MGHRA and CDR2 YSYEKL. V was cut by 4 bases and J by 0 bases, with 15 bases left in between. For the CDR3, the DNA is TGCGCCAGCAGCCTCGAGGCGGGGACCACAACTAATGAAAAACTGTTTTTT. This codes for CASSLEAGTTTNEKLFF.